The TCR beta chain described here comes from a study of blood T cell repertoires in COVID-19. Background on the study: The study drew acute and convalescent COVID-19 samples from the United States, Italy and Spain. Sources were T cells, B-cell-depleted T cells, or PBMCs; the material itself was cDNA or gDNA.

Germline lookup yields CDR1 KGHDR and CDR2 SFDVKD. The CDR3 totals 16 residues. V lost 5 bases and J lost 4; bases outside the gene matches: 8. Authors' data handling: Researchers report that nucleated cell counts were estimated from reference gene primer amplification. Sequencing was performed with immunoSEQ multiplex PCR; in TCRdb, only in-frame clones are kept and a portion is missing. That table gives V, J and clone size, and the DNA gave D and trimming. The repertoire holds around 130,000 clones, with more than 75% as singletons. The chain has TRBV24-1 and TRBJ2-1; 9 bases fit TRBD2. Input material: peripheral blood. The source is a woman in her 50s with acute or convalescent COVID-19. The CDR3 bases are TGTGCCACCAGTGGGGTAGCGGGGGACTATTACAATGAGCAGTTCTTC. Its translation: CATSGVAGDYYNEQFF.